The 18 T cell receptor beta chains in this list originate from one sample, sequenced in a study of T cell repertoires in cytomegalovirus infection. TCRdb analysed the reads with MiXCR anew, one entry per CDR3 protein. The table shows around 530,000 distinct CDR3 sequences, with about a quarter occurring only once. Sequencing was done on a sample of PBMCs. Source of these receptors: a human donor in good health (CMV status not recorded). Some clones in this sample may be carry-over from other donors' samples.

This clonotype was observed a few times. The genes are TRBV11-2 and TRBJ2-3; D is uncertain. Germline V gene data show CDR1 as SGHAT and CDR2 as FQNNGV. The CDR3 has 15 residues. The V end was cut by 4 bases, the J end by 3 bases, with 14 bases between. The CDR3 sequence is CASSSIGDGTDTQYF. As DNA, the CDR3 is TGTGCCAGCAGCTCCATCGGAGATGGGACAGATACGCAGTATTTT.

The CDR3 region is CASSTVLGIYTEAFF. CDR3 in DNA: TGTGCCAGTAGTACCGTTCTTGGGATTTACACTGAAGCTTTCTTT. J is TRBJ1-1 and V is TRBV19; D is uncertain. The CDR3 has 15 amino acids. The V and J ends lost 4 bases and 3 bases respectively, with 15 bases between them. The V gene's germline CDR1 is LNHDA and CDR2 SQIVND (reference sequence).

This CDR3 reads CASSPKQGSGSPLHF. DNA of the CDR3: TGTGCCAGCTCGCCTAAACAGGGATCGGGTTCACCCCTCCACTTT. The gene calls are TRBV18 and TRBJ1-6, with a weak D call TRBD1 (6 bases). The germline V gene has CDR1 KGHSH and CDR2 LQKENI. The V end lost 6 bases, the J end lost 9 bases, and 18 bases lay between the germline ends. The CDR3 consists of 15 residues.

The genes are TRBV12-3 or TRBV12-4 and TRBJ1-5; D not certain. The CDR3 is 14 residues long. V lost 1 base and J lost 7, with 11 bases in between. The CDR3 coding sequence is TGTGCCAGCAGTTTAGTCATAGGAGGGCAGCCCCAGCATTTT. Protein product: CASSLVIGGQPQHF.

The rearrangement joins TRBV10-2 to TRBJ1-2; D is ambiguous. Germline CDR1 and CDR2: WSHSY and SAAADI. V was shortened by 4 bases and J by 1 base, with 7 bases between the two germline ends. This CDR3 has 13 residues. In DNA, the CDR3 is TGCGCCAGCAGTGCTGCAATTAACTATGGCTACACCTTC. It codes for CASSAAINYGYTF.

This clonotype showed up just a few times. This CDR3 reads CASSLSWGAGDTQYF. CDR3 sequence (DNA): TGTGCCAGCAGCTTGTCTTGGGGGGCCGGAGATACGCAGTATTTT. The rearrangement links TRBV7-6 to TRBJ2-3, with D perhaps given as TRBD1 or TRBD2 (6 bases each). There are 15 residues in the CDR3. Per the germline V gene, CDR1 is SGHVS and CDR2 is FNYEAQ. Trimming removed 3 bases from V and 5 bases from J, with 15 bases in between.

This chain uses TRBV7-9 with TRBJ2-5; D remains ambiguous. This CDR3 contains 14 residues. CDR1 and CDR2 from the germline V gene are SEHNR and FQNEAQ (reference sequence). V lost 5 bases to trimming and J lost 5 bases, with 15 bases between them. CDR3 DNA sequence: TGTGCCAGCAGCAACCGGGCCCCCCGGGAGACCCAGTACTTC. Translating gives CASSNRAPRETQYF.

The chain combines TRBV7-9 with TRBJ1-6; TRBD1 might be the D (6 bases). CDR3 length equals 17 residues. The ends were cut back, 5 bases at V and 7 bases at J, with 21 bases in the middle. Germline values: CDR1 SEHNR, CDR2 FQNEAQ (reference sequence). CDR3 amino acids: CASSNNPLGQRNSPLHF. The CDR3 DNA follows: TGTGCCAGCAGCAATAATCCTCTCGGACAGCGGAATTCACCCCTCCACTTT.

Only a few counts were recorded for this clonotype. This rearrangement joins TRBV11-2 to TRBJ1-1, with no clear D. This CDR3 is built from 12 residues. The V end was cut by 3 bases, the J end by 6 bases, with 8 bases between. Germline V gives CDR1 SGHAT, CDR2 FQNNGV. CDR3 in amino acids: CASSFAVAEAFF. Here the CDR3 DNA reads TGTGCCAGCAGCTTCGCAGTTGCTGAAGCTTTCTTT.

A few counts support this clonotype. The rearrangement joins TRBV24-1 to TRBJ2-1, with 7 bases fitting TRBD2. This CDR3 has 12 amino acids. J gave up 9 bases and V 4 bases, and 2 bases lay outside the gene matches. Per the germline V gene, CDR1 is KGHDR and CDR2 is SFDVKD. This chain's CDR3 is CATSERTSEQFF. CDR3 bases: TGTGCCACCAGTGAGCGGACTAGTGAGCAGTTCTTC.

This chain uses TRBV7-6 with TRBJ2-1, with 7 bases fitting TRBD2. CDR3 length: 17 amino acids. Germline-derived CDR1 and CDR2 are SGHVS and FNYEAQ. Trimming removed 1 base from V and 0 bases from J; junction bases left unmatched: 6. The CDR3 sequence is CASSLGGGGSSYNEQFF. The CDR3 DNA reads as TGTGCCAGCAGCTTAGGGGGGGGTGGGAGCTCCTACAATGAGCAGTTCTTC.

The chain carries TRBV6-2 or TRBV6-3 and TRBJ2-2; D not resolved. The CDR3 has 15 amino acids. CDR1 and CDR2 from the germline V gene are MNHEY and SVGEGT. Trimming pared 6 bases from V and 1 base from J, leaving 12 bases between. As DNA, the CDR3 is TGTGCCAGCAGCCGGCGGCCTCTGAACACCGGGGAGCTGTTTTTT. Its protein product is CASSRRPLNTGELFF.

V usage is TRBV23-1 and J usage is TRBJ2-7; unclear D gene. TRBV23-1 counts as an open reading frame of uncertain function. CDR3 length equals 13 residues. The V end was cut by 0 bases, the J end by 5 bases, with 8 bases between. The CDR3 protein is CASSQSGGDEQYF. The CDR3 DNA sequence: TGCGCCAGCAGTCAATCGGGCGGCGACGAGCAGTACTTC.

In its sample, this clonotype was seen many times. J is TRBJ1-1 and V is TRBV7-8; 9 bases map to TRBD1. This CDR3 is 14 amino acids long. The ends lost 5 bases at V and 5 bases at J; junction bases unmatched: 6. In germline, CDR1 is SGHVS, CDR2 FQNEAQ. CDR3 amino acids: CASSPTGGRTEAFF. CDR3 coding DNA: TGTGCCAGCAGCCCAACAGGGGGCAGGACTGAAGCTTTCTTT.

The CDR3 spells CASNSADLAGEAEQYF. The CDR3 DNA follows: TGTGCCAGCAACTCCGCAGACCTAGCGGGAGAGGCCGAGCAGTACTTC. V is TRBV6-2 or TRBV6-3 and J is TRBJ2-7, with 10 bases aligning to TRBD2. Germline CDR1 MNHEY, CDR2 SVGEGT. With V trimmed by 7 bases and J by 6 bases, 15 bases remained unmatched. The CDR3 runs 16 residues.

The table lists this clonotype with a few counts. This sequence joins TRBV5-1 and TRBJ2-1, with D possibly matching TRBD1 (6 bases). Germline V gene lookup returns CDR1 SGHRS and CDR2 YFSETQ. Trimming shortened V by 0 bases and J by 3 bases, and 19 bases separated the two germline ends. The CDR3 loop spans 18 amino acids. CDR3 DNA sequence: TGCGCCAGCAGCTTGGTGGGGGCTCTGGGCCAAAACTACAATGAGCAGTTCTTC. Translated: CASSLVGALGQNYNEQFF.

CDR3 residues: CSARGLAAYNEQFF. CDR3 sequence (DNA): TGCAGTGCAAGGGGACTAGCGGCCTACAATGAGCAGTTCTTC. V usage is TRBV20-1 and J usage is TRBJ2-1; 11 bases fit TRBD2. After removal of 6 bases from V and 2 bases from J, the junction contained 3 bases not matched to a gene. The CDR3 length is 14 residues. Germline CDR1 is DFQATT and CDR2 is SNEGSKA (reference sequence).

This clonotype was counted a few times. The chain couples TRBV11-2 to TRBJ2-1, with D tentatively TRBD2 (6 bases). The CDR3 sequence is 16 residues long. Germline CDR1 and CDR2: SGHAT and FQNNGV. V lost 5 bases and J 6 bases, leaving 20 bases between the germline ends. CDR3 protein: CASSTRDSLRSNEQFF. Written as DNA, the CDR3 is TGTGCCAGCAGCACCAGGGACTCTTTGAGGAGCAATGAGCAGTTCTTC.